Presented here are 6 T cell receptor beta chains from one specimen sequenced in a study of Ad26.COV2.S vaccination and SARS-CoV-2 variants. Treatment here: some 20 received Ad26.COV2.S at low or high dose, single or two shots; 5 received placebo; per-sample allocation not given. It was on day 63 after the first vaccine or placebo injection that samples were taken. Sequencing was performed with immunoSEQ multiplex PCR; in TCRdb, only in-frame clones are kept and a portion is missing. Of about 330,000 clones in the sample, about 90% are singletons; the top ten hold 4.5% to 7%. Sequenced here: peripheral blood, sampled in a trial of Ad26.COV2.S vaccine versus placebo. Source of these receptors: a person aged 18-65 years who received the Ad26.COV2.S COVID-19 vaccine or a placebo.

The chain combines TRBV5-6 with TRBJ1-4; no reliable D call. The germline gives CDR1 SGHDT, CDR2 YYEEEE. V was pared by 0 bases and J by 6 bases, with 9 bases between. The CDR3 has 14 amino acids. Written as DNA, the CDR3 is TGTGCCAGCAGCTTGGCACTGCAGGATGAAAAACTGTTTTTT. This sequence encodes CASSLALQDEKLFF.

The rearrangement links TRBV2 to TRBJ2-7, with 8 bases lining up with TRBD1. Trimming at V came to 6 bases and at J to 4 bases, leaving 8 bases not matched to a gene. Looked up from germline, CDR1 is SNHLY and CDR2 is FYNNEI. This CDR3 is 14 amino acids long. The CDR3 coding sequence is TGTGCCAGCAGCTCGGGACAGGATAATTACGAGCAGTACGTC. It translates to CASSSGQDNYEQYV.

The rearrangement joins TRBV28 to TRBJ1-1; 7 bases map to TRBD1. Germline lookup yields CDR1 MDHEN and CDR2 SYDVKM. After removal of 5 bases from V and 7 bases from J, the junction contained 10 bases not matched to a gene. This CDR3 has 14 amino acids. CDR3 protein: CASSPFGRGDEAFF. The CDR3 DNA reads TGTGCCAGCAGTCCCTTCGGCAGGGGGGATGAAGCTTTCTTT.

V and J are TRBV12-3 or TRBV12-4 and TRBJ2-7, with D possibly being TRBD1 (5 bases). V gave up 11 bases and J gave up 10 bases, with 18 bases separating them. This CDR3 has 11 amino acids. CDR3 sequence (DNA): TGTGCCTCGGCCCAGGGCAGCATACAGTACGTC. Translation: CASAQGSIQYV.

The chain combines TRBV7-2 with TRBJ2-3, with 10 bases fitting TRBD2. The CDR3 runs to 18 residues. Trimming cost V 4 bases and J 2 bases; bases outside gene matches: 12. In germline, CDR1 is SGHTA, CDR2 FQGNSA. CDR3 region: CASSSGLLAGAVTDTQYF. CDR3 sequence (DNA): TGTGCCAGCAGCTCGGGCCTCCTAGCGGGGGCCGTCACAGATACGCAGTATTTT.

The chain combines TRBV5-1 with TRBJ1-1; D uncertain. Germline lookup yields CDR1 SGHRS and CDR2 YFSETQ. V shed 4 bases and J shed 4 bases, with 17 bases lying between them. The CDR3 contains 15 residues. The CDR3 reads CASSPLSGSLTEAFF. CDR3 nucleotide sequence: TGCGCCAGCAGCCCCTTATCCGGATCCCTCACTGAAGCTTTCTTT.